The next 20 T cell receptor beta chains were all read from a single sample in a study of blood T cell repertoires in COVID-19. The repertoire was sequenced with immunoSEQ multiplex PCR; TCRdb's copy has only in-frame clones and lacks some. The sample shows around 120,000 clones, 85% of them seen only once. Sequenced: peripheral blood. The receptor source for this set is a man aged 80 or over with acute or convalescent COVID-19.

The V gene is TRBV21-1, the J gene TRBJ1-2. TRBV21-1 is labeled a pseudogene. This CDR3 region has 15 residues. CDR3 DNA sequence: TGTGCCAGCAGCCCGGGTGGAGGGCCCTCATGTGGCTACACCTTC. Translated: CASSPGGGPSCGYTF.

The genes are TRBV24-1 and TRBJ2-2; no clear D gene. Looked up from germline, CDR1 is KGHDR and CDR2 is SFDVKD. The CDR3 is made up of 12 amino acids. Trimming cost V 4 bases and J 9 bases, with 8 bases left between them. CDR3 coding DNA: TGTGCCACCAGTGACAGCGCGCGGGAGCTGTTTTTT. Translated: CATSDSARELFF.

V is TRBV4-3 and J is TRBJ2-1; D is unresolved. CDR1 is LGHNA, CDR2 YSLEER, per germline. This CDR3 region has 14 residues. V lost 0 bases to trimming and J lost 10 bases, with 13 bases between them. The CDR3 DNA reads as TGCGCCAGCAGCCAAGAGACGTCGACTTTCGAGCAGTTCTTC. Translated, it gives CASSQETSTFEQFF.

The rearrangement uses TRBV12-3 or TRBV12-4 and TRBJ2-7; TRBD1 might be the D (6 bases). V gave up 6 bases and J gave up 12 bases, with 18 bases separating them. This CDR3 spans 12 amino acids. The CDR3 sequence is CASRAGQSGAYF. The CDR3 region has the DNA TGTGCCAGCAGAGCTGGACAGTCCGGGGCGTACTTC.

The chain joins TRBV5-1 to TRBJ1-1; 8 bases align to TRBD1. J lost 0 bases, V lost 4 bases, and 5 bases had no gene match. This CDR3 region has 15 residues. From germline, CDR1 is SGHRS and CDR2 YFSETQ. Here the CDR3 DNA reads TGCGCCAGCAGCACCGGACAGGGATTGAACACTGAAGCTTTCTTT. As protein: CASSTGQGLNTEAFF.

The chain combines TRBV19 with TRBJ2-4, with D perhaps TRBD1 (5 bases). Looked up from germline, CDR1 is LNHDA and CDR2 is SQIVND (reference sequence). V lost 3 bases, J lost 9 bases, and 6 bases lay in between. This CDR3 is built from 11 residues. CDR3 loop: CASSITGIQYF. The CDR3 DNA follows: TGTGCCAGTAGTATTACAGGCATTCAGTACTTC.

V usage is TRBV6-4 and J usage is TRBJ2-7, with TRBD2 matching over 14 bases. CDR3 length equals 19 residues. Unmatched junction bases numbered 14, after V lost 7 bases and J lost 0 bases. The germline gives CDR1 MRHNA, CDR2 SNTAGT. The CDR3 nucleotides are TGTGCCAGCATTCCCTTTCGGACTAGCGGGGGGTCTTCCTCCTACGAGCAGTACTTC. It encodes CASIPFRTSGGSSSYEQYF.

The chain combines TRBV7-2 with TRBJ2-7; the match to TRBD1 covers 9 bases. The CDR3 covers 13 residues. In germline, CDR1 is SGHTA, CDR2 FQGNSA. The V and J ends lost 5 bases and 12 bases, in that order; junction bases with no gene match: 11. The CDR3 spells CASSRGQGTLGYF. The CDR3 nucleotides read TGTGCCAGCAGCCGGGGACAGGGAACCCTGGGGTACTTC.

J is TRBJ1-2 and V is TRBV7-9; 8 bases match TRBD1. Germline assignment: CDR1 SEHNR and CDR2 FQNEAQ (reference sequence). Losses at the gene ends were 1 base for V and 7 bases for J; bases not matched to a gene: 5. The CDR3 extends over 14 amino acids. The DNA of the CDR3 is TGTGCCAGCAGCTTAGTACAGGGGGAATCTGGCTACACCTTC. It translates to CASSLVQGESGYTF.

The genes are TRBV9 and TRBJ1-1, with D uncertain. In germline, CDR1 is SGDLS, CDR2 YYNGEE. V lost 0 bases to trimming and J lost 1 base, with 10 bases between them. The CDR3 length is 15 residues. The CDR3 sequence: CASSVEPGKNTEAFF. CDR3 nucleotide sequence: TGTGCCAGCAGCGTAGAACCAGGAAAGAACACTGAAGCTTTCTTT.

The rearrangement joins TRBV9 to TRBJ1-6; D remains ambiguous. CDR1 is SGDLS and CDR2 is YYNGEE in the germline V gene. The CDR3 length is 15 residues. V was trimmed by 0 bases and J by 7 bases, leaving 11 bases between them. DNA for the CDR3: TGTGCCAGCAGCGTAGGTTGGGCAGAAAATTCACCCCTCCACTTT. Protein: CASSVGWAENSPLHF. The full variable domain, with the rest looked up from reference TRBV9 and TRBJ1-6, is DSGVTQTPKHLITATGQRVTLRCSPRSGDLSVYWYQQSLDQGLQFLIQYYNGEERAKGNILERFSAQQFPDLHSELNLSSLELGDSALYFCASSVGWAENSPLHFGNGTRLTVT.

CDR3 amino acids: CASSARDWGSNQPQHF. CDR3 bases: TGTGCCAGCAGTGCCAGGGACTGGGGGAGCAATCAGCCCCAGCATTTT. V usage is TRBV6-1 and J usage is TRBJ1-5, with D tentatively TRBD1 (5 bases). The CDR3 has 16 amino acids. V was cut by 4 bases and J by 1 base, with 14 bases left in between. Germline CDR1 MNHNS, CDR2 SASEGT.

The rearrangement links TRBV7-9 to TRBJ2-7, with D maybe TRBD1 (5 bases). The CDR3 contains 13 residues. With 4 bases removed from V and 3 bases from J, the gap between germline ends came to 10 bases. The V gene's germline CDR1 is SEHNR and CDR2 FQNEAQ (reference sequence). As DNA, the CDR3 is TGTGCCAGCAGCTCGACAGAAATCTACGAGCAGTACTTC. Protein product: CASSSTEIYEQYF.

The V and J genes are TRBV9 and TRBJ2-1; 7 bases are a match to TRBD2. V lost 4 bases and J lost 8; bases outside the gene matches: 15. This CDR3 has 16 amino acids. Germline V CDR1 and CDR2: SGDLS, YYNGEE. In DNA, the CDR3 is TGTGCCAGCAGCCCCCGCGCTAGCGGCCTGCGAGATGAGCAGTTCTTC. It specifies CASSPRASGLRDEQFF.

V gene TRBV7-2 combines with J gene TRBJ1-6; D perhaps matches TRBD1 (6 bases). The germline V gene has CDR1 SGHTA and CDR2 FQGNSA. This CDR3 spans 16 amino acids. With 5 bases removed from V and 1 base from J, the gap between germline ends came to 12 bases. The CDR3 DNA reads as TGTGCCAGCAGCGTTACAGGGTTGTCCTATAATTCACCCCTCCACTTT. It specifies CASSVTGLSYNSPLHF.

By share, this clone counts as medium-sized. The rearrangement uses TRBV6-5 and TRBJ1-2, with 9 positions matching TRBD1. Germline V CDR1 and CDR2: MNHEY, SVGAGI. The CDR3 loop spans 15 amino acids. The trim removed 5 bases at V and 5 bases at J, leaving 9 bases unmatched. The CDR3 is CASSPFTGTGYGYTF. The CDR3 bases are TGTGCCAGCAGTCCATTCACCGGGACAGGGTATGGCTACACCTTC.

V is TRBV18 and J is TRBJ1-6; D ambiguous. The ends were cut back, 1 base at V and 9 bases at J, with 13 bases in the middle. The CDR3 length is 15 residues. Germline values: CDR1 KGHSH, CDR2 LQKENI. CDR3 in DNA: TGTGCCAGCTCACCACTAGACGGGAGGGTTTCACCCCTCCACTTT. This gives the protein CASSPLDGRVSPLHF.

This clone was seen a single time. The chain recombines TRBV19 with TRBJ1-3; unclear D gene. The CDR3 sequence is 15 residues long. Germline CDR1 LNHDA, CDR2 SQIVND (reference sequence). V lost 0 bases, J lost 0 bases, and 6 bases lay in between. CDR3 sequence (DNA): TGTGCCAGTAGTATAGAGCGGTTCTCTGGAAACACCATATATTTT. Protein product: CASSIERFSGNTIYF.

The sample holds one count of this clone. This sequence joins TRBV19 and TRBJ1-3; tentative D call: TRBD1 (6 bases). CDR1 LNHDA and CDR2 SQIVND come from the germline V gene (reference sequence). The length of the CDR3 is 14 residues. Trimming took 4 bases from V and 5 from J, leaving 12 bases between them. The CDR3, as DNA: TGTGCCAGTAGTACCCGACAGGTTCGAAACACCATATATTTT. This sequence encodes CASSTRQVRNTIYF.

V and J are TRBV3-1 (or the pseudogene TRBV3-2) and TRBJ2-1; 7 bases are a match to TRBD2. The CDR3 runs 12 residues. Germline V gene data show CDR1 as LGHDT and CDR2 as YNNKEL (reference sequence). The J segment lost 6 bases and the V segment lost 11 bases, leaving 7 bases of the junction unmatched. DNA for the CDR3: TGTGCCGGGGGGAGGGGACTCAATGAGCAGTTCTTC. Translating gives CAGGRGLNEQFF.